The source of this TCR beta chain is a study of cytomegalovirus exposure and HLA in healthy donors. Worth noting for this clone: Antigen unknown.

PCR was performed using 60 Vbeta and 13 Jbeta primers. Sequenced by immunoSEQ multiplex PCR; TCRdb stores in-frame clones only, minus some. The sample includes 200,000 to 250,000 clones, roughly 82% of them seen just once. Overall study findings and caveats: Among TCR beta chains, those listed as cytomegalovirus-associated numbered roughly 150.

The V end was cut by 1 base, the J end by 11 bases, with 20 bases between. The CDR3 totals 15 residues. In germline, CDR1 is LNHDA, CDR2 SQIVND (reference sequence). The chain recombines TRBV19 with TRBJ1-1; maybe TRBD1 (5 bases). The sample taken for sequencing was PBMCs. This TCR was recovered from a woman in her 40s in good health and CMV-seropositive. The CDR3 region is CASSIAGGRQGQAFF. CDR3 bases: TGTGCCAGTAGTATAGCAGGCGGCCGGCAGGGTCAGGCTTTCTTT.